This T cell receptor beta chain was identified in a study of CD8+ T cells in alopecia areata (dated by TCRdb to the late 2010s). For context, the study as a whole: The treated patients, all with moderate-to-severe alopecia areata, were enrolled in an open-label pilot trial of oral tofacitinib given at 5 to 10 mg twice daily. Patients stayed on tofacitinib for 6 to 18 months and then had 6 months of follow-up off drug so that delayed response and recurrence could be assessed. In both human patients and the C3H/HeJ mouse model, the study applied high-throughput TCRbeta sequencing to look at T cell clonal expansion in alopecia areata. Scalp tissue and sorted CD4+ and CD8+ peripheral blood T cells from patchy and totalis/universalis alopecia areata patients and from healthy controls were covered by human TCRbeta sequencing. Patients on tofacitinib were biopsied at baseline and after 4 and 24 weeks of treatment, and several of the patients also had a later scalp biopsy. Clonality in the scalp was compared among normal scalp (n=4), patchy alopecia areata scalp (n=8), and alopecia totalis/universalis scalp (n=8). RNA was obtained with the PAXgene miRNA kit for fixed scalp, the miRNeasy kit for PBMCs, and the RNeasy kit for mouse skin. Amplification of TCRbeta CDR3 regions was done by immunoSEQ multiplex PCR using 35 Vbeta forward primers and 13 Jbeta reverse primers.

Peripheral blood and lesional scalp punch biopsies were obtained from patients with alopecia areata. PBMCs were isolated by density centrifugation and stained for CD3, CD4 and CD8, and CD4+ and CD8+ T cells were sorted on a FACSAria. Here is what the overall study found, with its caveats: Compared with normal scalp, lesional scalp, particularly in alopecia totalis/universalis, had higher clonality and more expanded CD8+ clones, which suggests antigenic drive. Unlike mouse skin, where gammadelta T cells dominate, normal human skin contains resident alphabeta T cells that get sequenced too, which complicates analysis of the scalp TCR repertoire. Compared with mice, TCR sequences shared between patients were less clear, possibly partly because of HLA diversity across the patient population.

The CDR3 contains 14 residues, cysteine and phenylalanine counted. Kept here is only the CDR3 DNA, which spans 42 bases and is read in frame from base 1. Trimming removed 7 bases from V and 1 base from J, leaving 13 bases between the germline ends. Via the germline V gene, CDR1 is SGHAT and CDR2 FQNNGV. Library method: the immunoSEQ multiplex PCR assay. RNA was extracted from all samples and reverse transcribed into cDNA, which served as template for TCR sequencing. SuperScript III was used for first-strand cDNA synthesis, primed with a 2:1 mix of oligo-dT and random hexamers. Amplification bias was assessed with a synthetic immune receptor repertoire, and residual bias was removed computationally. Turning to the authors' computational methods: After raw reads were preprocessed to remove errors, the CDR3 was defined following IMGT conventions as running from the conserved cysteine to phenylalanine. Clonality was calculated as 1 minus Shannon entropy normalized by log2 of the number of productive unique TCRs. Whether each scalp clone was CD4 or CD8 was inferred by checking scalp TCRbeta sequences against the CD4 and CD8 repertoires from sorted blood. The immuneACCESS repertoire file appears here via TCRdb, limited to in-frame rearrangements. These files lack a portion of the clones; in checked studies, under half of the deficit traces to unresolved V genes, and the cause of the others is not known. That table furnishes V, J and clone size, whereas the DNA furnished D and trimming. In all, the sample holds about 91,000 clones, and around two fifths of those were seen once. The ten largest clones capture roughly 0.79% of the sample.

This clone was seen only a few times. Its target antigen remains unknown. No qualities accompany the bases; no much larger clone lies one base away. The chain is made from TRBV11-2 and TRBJ1-1; the D segment cannot be called with confidence. The receptor was derived from a human donor with alopecia areata. Sequencing was performed on CD4+ T cells sorted from blood. DNA sequence: TGTGCCAGCACCCCCATCGGCCCGAACACTGAAGCTTTCTTT. It encodes CASTPIGPNTEAFF.